The rows below give T cell receptor beta chains drawn from one sample of a study of PD-1 blockade in classical Hodgkin lymphoma. Produced via immunoSEQ multiplex PCR; TCRdb's table is partial and in-frame only. The sample holds 90,000 to 130,000 clones, roughly nine tenths seen once. The sample was peripheral blood mononuclear cells (PBMCs), taken before the second cycle of nivolumab. Receptors were obtained from a human donor with classical Hodgkin lymphoma. The CDR3 runs from the conserved cysteine through the conserved F or W. The D gene is left open where the match is weak. The size of a clone is reported for some rows only, either as once, few or many, or as a class for expanded clones.

j_call d_call v_call clone_size cdr3_nt cdr3_aa
TRBJ1-1 NA TRBV29-1 NA TGCAGCGTTGATTTTTTGGGGCGACGAGGCACTGAAGCTTTCTTT CSVDFLGRRGTEAFF
TRBJ1-1 TRBD1 TRBV30 NA TGTGCCTGGGGCGGGGGGACAGGGGTAGGCACTGAAGCTTTCTTT CAWGGGTGVGTEAFF
TRBJ2-7 TRBD2 TRBV5-1 NA TGCGCCAGCAGCGCTAGCGGGGGCTACGAGCAGTACTTC CASSASGGYEQYF
TRBJ2-1 TRBD2 TRBV5-1 NA TGCGCCAGCAGCTTGACTAGCGGGAGGCTAAGCTCCTACAATGAGCAGTTCTTC CASSLTSGRLSSYNEQFF
TRBJ1-1 NA TRBV30 NA TGTGCCTGGAGTGGACTCGTTGAAACTTTCTTT CAWSGLVETFF
TRBJ2-5 TRBD2 TRBV30 few TGTGCCTGGAGTAAGTGGGTTAGCGGGAGACTACGGGGAGAAGAGACCCAGTACTTC CAWSKWVSGRLRGEETQYF
TRBJ1-1 TRBD1 TRBV28 NA TGTGCCAGCAGTTTAGGACAGGGTTTGAACACTGAAGCTTTCTTT CASSLGQGLNTEAFF
TRBJ2-2 NA TRBV4-2 NA TGTGCCAGCAGTCCGAGGGGAACCGGGGAGCTGTTTTTT CASSPRGTGELFF
TRBJ2-2 NA TRBV5-1 once TGCGCCACCCGGGAGACATTGAACACCGGGGAGCTGTTTTTT CATRETLNTGELFF
TRBJ2-2 NA TRBV5-1 NA TGCGCCAGCAGCCCTCGACAGGGAGGGGCCGGGGAGCTGTTTTTT CASSPRQGGAGELFF
TRBJ1-2 NA TRBV5-1 few TGCGCCAGCAGCCGGAACAGCGACTATGGCTACACCTTC CASSRNSDYGYTF
TRBJ2-2 NA TRBV19 NA TGTGCCAGTAGTATGATTTCGGGGGCCGGGGAGCTGTTTTTT CASSMISGAGELFF
TRBJ1-1 NA TRBV12-5 NA TGTGCTAGTGGTTTGGCCCACAGGAACACTGAAGCTTTCTTT CASGLAHRNTEAFF
TRBJ1-5 NA TRBV6-5 once TGTGCCAGCAGCGGGGGATATAGCAATCAGCCCCAGCATTTT CASSGGYSNQPQHF
TRBJ2-3 NA TRBV11-1 NA TGTGCCAGCAGCTTCCTTAGCACAGATACGCAGTATTTT CASSFLSTDTQYF
TRBJ1-1 NA TRBV16 NA TGTGCCAGCAGCCTACACCCCCGGGGTCAAGGAGCTGAAGCTTTCTTT CASSLHPRGQGAEAFF
TRBJ1-2 NA TRBV27 NA TGTGCCAGCAGTCCCGCCCTGAGGAGCGGCGGCTACACCTTC CASSPALRSGGYTF
TRBJ2-7 NA TRBV5-5 NA TGTGCCAGCAGCTTGGTAACGGGCTACGAGCAGTACTTC CASSLVTGYEQYF
TRBJ2-1 NA TRBV29-1 NA TGCAGCGCGGGTCCTTCATCCTACAATGAGCAGTTCTTC CSAGPSSYNEQFF